Listed here are 17 T cell receptor beta chains from one sample, sequenced in a study of tumor and adjacent non-tumor tissue in lung cancer (dated by TCRdb to between 2017 and 2018). RNA was isolated from bulk unsorted tissue, and RNA quality was assessed with a NanoDrop ND-1000 and an Agilent 2100. For the normal lung samples, distant non-tumor tissue was collected more than 3 cm away from the tumor edge. The method behind the library was multiplex PCR. The run used an Illumina HiSeq 2500. Following protocols modified from ARM-PCR, the researchers constructed TCRbeta libraries through three rounds of nested PCR with primers (Table S4). TCRdb applied fastp at Q25 and MiXCR to the public reads, then kept only in-frame beta chains. Each CDR3 protein gets just one entry, which takes the most common genes and DNA from the rows behind it. Counted in this sample were almost 75,000 distinct CDR3 sequences; 65% to 75% of them appeared once. The ten largest clones take up around a quarter of the sample.

The sequenced sample was distant non-tumor lung tissue. All receptors derive from a woman in her forties or fifties with non-small cell lung cancer.

V gene TRBV12-3 or TRBV12-4 combines with J gene TRBJ2-1, with TRBD2 identical over 8 bases. This CDR3 is 15 amino acids long. The V and J ends lost 7 bases and 9 bases, in that order; junction bases with no gene match: 14. The CDR3 loop is CASTYSSGRSTEQFF. CDR3 nucleotides: TGTGCCAGCACTTACTCTAGCGGGCGCTCCACTGAGCAGTTCTTC.

As regards this clonotype: One end of the junction fails to match germline, which may point to a read error. The genes are TRBV6-6 and TRBJ2-7; D not resolved. Per the germline V gene, CDR1 is MNHNY and CDR2 is SVGAGI (reference sequence). The CDR3 is 11 amino acids. The CDR3: CASSKLYEQYF. The CDR3 region has the DNA TGTGCTAGCAGCAAGCTCTACGAGCAGTACTTC.

On this clonotype itself: At one end the junction does not follow the germline gene, possibly because of a read error. This sequence joins TRBV20-1 and TRBJ1-5; tentatively, D is TRBD1 (5 bases). The V gene's germline CDR1 is DFQATT and CDR2 SNEGSKA (reference sequence). This CDR3 spans 13 amino acids. CDR3 DNA sequence: TGCATTGCTATAGGGGATAGCAATCAGCCCCAACATTTT. Translating gives CIAIGDSNQPQHF.

A word on this clonotype: This is likely a read error, given that the CDR3 carries no conserved phenylalanine or tryptophan at its end. The chain recombines TRBV11-2 with TRBJ2-7; 8 nucleotides line up with TRBD1. V was pared by 7 bases and J by 5 bases, with 13 bases of the junction left unmatched. CDR1 and CDR2 from the germline V gene are SGHAT and FQNNGV. The CDR3 is 15 residues long. The DNA of the CDR3 is TGTGCCAGCAACTCGGGGACAGGCCGGACCCACGAGCAGTACCCC. Residues: CASNSGTGRTHEQYP.

As for this clonotype: A junction end diverges from the germline sequence, so it may reflect a read error. This chain joins TRBV11-2 and TRBJ2-3; D is possibly TRBD1 (5 bases). Per germline, CDR1 SGHAT and CDR2 FQNNGV. The CDR3 spans 13 residues. The CDR3 is CASSYDVTVTQYF. In DNA, the CDR3 is TGTGCCAGCAGCTATGATGTGACAGTTACGCAGTATTTT.

Turning to this clonotype: One end of the junction varies from germline; a read error may be responsible. The rearrangement uses TRBV5-6 and TRBJ1-1, with D unresolved. Per germline, CDR1 SGHDT and CDR2 YYEEEE. There are 13 residues in the CDR3. For the CDR3, the DNA is TGTGCCAGTAGCTTGCCCTGGAACACTGAAGCCTTCTTT. Protein sequence: CASSLPWNTEAFF.

Of note for this clonotype: An end of the junction does not agree with germline; a read error may underlie this. J is TRBJ2-1 and V is TRBV11-3; D is undetermined. CDR3 length equals 15 residues. The germline gives CDR1 SGHNT, CDR2 YENEEA. CDR3 in amino acids: CASSLGGVIGYEQLF. CDR3 bases: TGTGCCAGCAGCTTAGGAGGTGTGATCGGGTATGAGCAGCTCTTC.

About this clonotype itself: Its ends do not fully match the called genes, so a read error is possible. This rearrangement joins TRBV24-1 to TRBJ2-3; TRBD1 matches 7 bases. Looked up from germline, CDR1 is KGHDR and CDR2 is SFDVKD. The CDR3 is made up of 15 amino acids. In nucleotides, the CDR3 is TGTGCCACCGGTGATTCACAGGGGATCACAGATACGCAGTATTTT. Translating it yields CATGDSQGITDTQYF.

Concerning this clonotype: A read error is possible here, since a much larger clone lies one base away. The chain couples TRBV7-9 to TRBJ2-1, with D tentatively TRBD2 (5 bases). Germline assignment: CDR1 SEHNR and CDR2 FQNEAQ (reference sequence). This CDR3 is built from 14 residues. Trimming took off 3 bases at V and 9 bases at J, with 15 bases between the two ends. The CDR3 spells CASSFEIGVAEQFF. The CDR3 DNA is TGTGCCAGCAGCTTTGAGATCGGGGTGGCTGAGCAGTTCTTC.

About this clonotype: An end of the junction does not agree with germline; a read error may underlie this. This chain connects TRBV20-1 to TRBJ1-3; the D is unclear. This CDR3 spans 13 amino acids. CDR1 is DFQATT, CDR2 SNEGSKA, per germline (reference sequence). Here the CDR3 reads CSASVPSGNTIYF. CDR3 nucleotides: TGCAGTGCTAGTGTGCCCTCTGGAAACACTATATACTTT.

This clonotype was seen ten or more times. The chain carries TRBV20-1 and TRBJ2-3; 8 nucleotides align to TRBD2. V trimming: 5 bases; J trimming: 5 bases; junction bases outside the gene matches: 9. Germline lookup yields CDR1 DFQATT and CDR2 SNEGSKA (reference sequence). The length of the CDR3 is 14 residues. The CDR3 sequence: CSAPPGLGIDTQYF. The CDR3 nucleotides read TGCAGTGCTCCCCCGGGACTAGGTATAGATACGCAGTATTTT.

This clonotype was seen ten or more times. This chain connects TRBV20-1 to TRBJ2-1, with D tentatively TRBD2 (5 bases). The germline V gene encodes CDR1 DFQATT and CDR2 SNEGSKA (reference sequence). CDR3 size: 16 residues. Trimming removed 4 bases from V and 4 bases from J, with 20 bases in between. DNA of the CDR3: TGCAGTGCTATCGCGCACTTGGTAGCGAAATACAATGAGCAGTTCTTC. Translating it yields CSAIAHLVAKYNEQFF.

V gene TRBV11-1 combines with J gene TRBJ2-1; 8 nucleotides match TRBD2. This CDR3 spans 16 amino acids. Germline-derived CDR1 and CDR2 are SGHAT and FQDESV (reference sequence). V lost 6 bases, J lost 7 bases, and 14 bases stayed unmatched. This CDR3 is CASRKYELAGGNEQFF. CDR3 sequence (DNA): TGTGCCAGCAGAAAGTATGAGCTAGCGGGTGGTAATGAGCAGTTCTTC. Full variable domain (missing parts from reference TRBV11-1 and TRBJ2-1): EAEVAQSPRYKITEKSQAVAFWCDPISGHATLYWYRQILGQGPELLVQFQDESVVDDSQLPKDRFSAERLKGVDSTLKIQPAELGDSAMYLCASRKYELAGGNEQFFGPGTRLTVL.

J is TRBJ2-2 and V is TRBV11-2; weak D call: TRBD2 (5 bases). The CDR3 has 18 amino acids. Per the germline V gene, CDR1 is SGHAT and CDR2 is FQNNGV. The V and J ends lost 4 bases and 1 base respectively, with 19 bases between them. The CDR3 nucleotides read TGTGCCAGCAGCTCCACCGCATACAGCGGAAGGAACACCGGGGAGCTGTTTTTT. It yields the protein CASSSTAYSGRNTGELFF.

V gene TRBV11-2 combines with J gene TRBJ2-7; 7 nucleotides line up with TRBD1. Trimming removed 5 bases from V and 7 bases from J; junction bases left unmatched: 17. CDR1 and CDR2 (germline): SGHAT, FQNNGV. This CDR3 region has 16 residues. The CDR3 reads CASSPRSETGMGEQYF. CDR3 nucleotides: TGTGCCAGCAGCCCCCGTTCCGAGACAGGGATGGGGGAGCAGTACTTC.

The genes are TRBV29-1 and TRBJ2-7; D is ambiguous. V shed 7 bases and J shed 3 bases, with 10 bases lying between them. CDR1 is SQVTM and CDR2 is ANQGSEA in the germline V gene. The CDR3 covers 11 residues. CDR3 protein: CSGGIYYEQYF. The CDR3 DNA reads as TGCAGCGGAGGAATCTACTACGAGCAGTACTTC.

In the case of this clonotype: A read error may produce the germline difference seen at one junction end. For the CDR3, the DNA is TGCGTCAGCAAGCAAAGGGGGGGTACCTCTGGAAACACCATATATTTT. Its translation is CVSKQRGGTSGNTIYF. The chain carries TRBV4-1 and TRBJ1-3; tentative D call: TRBD1 (6 bases). CDR1 is MGHRA and CDR2 is YSYEKL in the germline V gene. There are 16 residues in the CDR3.